The 9 T cell receptor beta chains in this list originate from one sample, sequenced in a study of blood T cell repertoires in COVID-19. The assay was immunoSEQ multiplex PCR, and TCRdb's table has in-frame clones only and misses some. The sample yields 200,000 to 250,000 clones, 75% to 85% seen once. Sequencing was carried out using PBMCs or T cells enriched from blood (not recorded which). The receptors were gathered from a woman aged 40 to 50 with acute COVID-19.

J is TRBJ2-5 and V is TRBV5-6; maybe TRBD2 (6 bases). V dropped 1 base and J dropped 7 bases, with 14 bases sitting between them. Per the germline V gene, CDR1 is SGHDT and CDR2 is YYEEEE. CDR3 length: 14 residues. The CDR3, as DNA: TGTGCCAGCAGCTTGATCGGGAGTGATGGGACCCAGTACTTC. This codes for CASSLIGSDGTQYF.

The rearrangement uses TRBV27 and TRBJ2-2; no clear D. Germline CDR1 is MNHEY and CDR2 is SMNVEV (reference sequence). Trimming stripped 6 bases from V and 0 bases from J, with 8 bases between. The CDR3 is made up of 14 amino acids. The CDR3: CASRWASNTGELFF. The DNA for the CDR3 is TGTGCCAGCAGGTGGGCTTCGAACACCGGGGAGCTGTTTTTT.

The gene calls are TRBV29-1 and TRBJ2-1, with 9 bases fitting TRBD2. This CDR3 is built from 14 residues. Germline V gene lookup returns CDR1 SQVTM and CDR2 ANQGSEA. V was pared by 4 bases and J by 4 bases, with 5 bases of the junction left unmatched. For the CDR3, the DNA is TGCAGCGTTGGGGGGCTAGCGGGATACAATGAGCAGTTCTTC. Translation gives CSVGGLAGYNEQFF.

The V gene is TRBV5-5, the J gene TRBJ2-1; perhaps TRBD1 as D (5 bases). Germline V gene lookup returns CDR1 SGHKS and CDR2 YYEKEE (reference sequence). Trimming took off 6 bases at V and 14 bases at J, with 21 bases between the two ends. The CDR3 contains 13 residues. The CDR3 reads CASTPMYRQQEFF. In DNA, the CDR3 is TGTGCCAGCACCCCTATGTATAGACAGCAGGAGTTCTTC. The full variable domain, rest sourced from reference TRBV5-5 and TRBJ2-1, is DAGVTQSPTHLIKTRGQQVTLRCSPISGHKSVSWYQQVLGQGPQFIFQYYEKEERGRGNFPDRFSARQFPNYSSELNVNALLLGDSALYLCASTPMYRQQEFFGPGTRLTVL.

The gene calls are TRBV5-1 and TRBJ1-3; D ambiguous. Trimming pared 0 bases from V and 0 bases from J, leaving 13 bases between. Germline-derived CDR1 and CDR2 are SGHRS and YFSETQ. This CDR3 spans 17 amino acids. DNA for the CDR3: TGCGCCAGCAGCTTGGAAGGAATCAGGAACTCTGGAAACACCATATATTTT. This encodes CASSLEGIRNSGNTIYF. Full variable domain (outside the CDR3, taken from reference TRBV5-1 and TRBJ1-3): KAGVTQTPRYLIKTRGQQVTLSCSPISGHRSVSWYQQTPGQGLQFLFEYFSETQRNKGNFPGRFSGRQFSNSRSEMNVSTLELGDSALYLCASSLEGIRNSGNTIYFGEGSWLTVV.

This clone was counted a single time. The chain couples TRBV28 to TRBJ2-5; D call uncertain. In germline, CDR1 is MDHEN, CDR2 SYDVKM. The V end lost 2 bases, the J end lost 0 bases, and 7 bases lay between the germline ends. The CDR3 covers 14 residues. CDR3 coding DNA: TGTGCCAGCAGTTTAGCGGCAAACCAAGAGACCCAGTACTTC. This gives the protein CASSLAANQETQYF.

The genes are TRBV7-2 and TRBJ1-6; 8 bases are a match to TRBD1. This CDR3 spans 16 amino acids. V was pared by 0 bases and J by 6 bases, with 4 bases of the junction left unmatched. Per the germline V gene, CDR1 is SGHTA and CDR2 is FQGNSA. Here the CDR3 DNA reads TGTGCCAGCAGCTTAGCCTCGGGACAGGTTAATTCACCCCTCCACTTT. Translated, it gives CASSLASGQVNSPLHF.

V gene TRBV7-3 combines with J gene TRBJ2-3; 10 bases map to TRBD1. The CDR3 contains 17 residues. Germline V CDR1 and CDR2: SGHTA, FQGTGA. J lost 1 base, V lost 0 bases, and 4 bases had no gene match. The CDR3 loop reads CASSLTGQGERTDTQYF. Here the CDR3 DNA reads TGTGCCAGCAGCTTAACAGGACAGGGGGAACGCACAGATACGCAGTATTTT.

Here the CDR3 DNA reads TGTGCCAGCTCACCACCCCTAGCGGGAGTAGGTCTGGAGACCCAGTACTTC. This translates into CASSPPLAGVGLETQYF. V is TRBV18 and J is TRBJ2-5; 10 positions match TRBD2. The germline V gene encodes CDR1 KGHSH and CDR2 LQKENI. Trimming took 0 bases from V and 5 from J; bases not matched to a gene: 9. The CDR3 totals 17 residues.